This is a list of T cell receptor beta chains from one sample in a study of breast tumors, draining lymph nodes, adjacent tissues. TCRdb reanalysed the multiplex PCR reads using MiXCR and keeps one entry per CDR3 protein. This sample carries more than 200,000 distinct CDR3 sequences, roughly 30% of them seen once, and the ten largest clones take 1.4%. The specimen was axillary lymph node tissue. The origin of the receptors is a female donor with breast cancer. Some clones in this sample may be carry-over from other donors' samples. Each CDR3 is given with its conserved first and last residue. The order of the fields is D gene, J gene, clone size, V gene, CDR3 protein, CDR3 DNA. A D gene is named only where the DNA matches it firmly. Some rows have no size entry. The others give once, few or many, or a class for an expanded clone.

TRBD2	TRBJ2-7	many	TRBV6-5	CASSHSSGTSGEQYF	TGTGCCAGCAGTCACTCGAGCGGGACTAGTGGGGAGCAGTACTTC
NA	TRBJ2-2	NA	TRBV2	CARQGENTGELFF	TGTGCCAGACAGGGAGAAAACACCGGGGAGCTGTTTTTT
NA	TRBJ2-7	many	TRBV3-1	CASSQDLATVSYEQYF	TGTGCCAGCAGCCAAGATTTAGCGACTGTCTCCTACGAGCAGTACTTC
TRBD2	TRBJ2-7	NA	TRBV27	CASSSITSGGPYEQYF	TGTGCCAGCAGTTCTATTACTAGCGGGGGTCCCTACGAGCAGTACTTC
TRBD2	TRBJ2-7	many	TRBV28	CASSLSSGSGYEQYF	TGTGCCAGCAGTTTAAGTAGCGGGAGTGGCTACGAGCAGTACTTC
TRBD2	TRBJ2-1	many	TRBV7-9	CASSPRLAGPDNEQFF	TGTGCCAGCAGCCCGAGACTAGCGGGACCTGACAATGAGCAGTTCTTC
NA	TRBJ2-3	many	TRBV5-8	CASRPGPPSTDTQYF	TGTGCCAGCAGACCTGGACCGCCTAGCACAGATACGCAGTATTTT
TRBD2	TRBJ2-1	many	TRBV4-1	CASSQELAGGRNEQFF	TGCGCCAGCAGCCAAGAACTTGCGGGAGGACGAAATGAGCAGTTCTTC
TRBD1	TRBJ1-5	NA	TRBV9	CASSLVGTGLSQPQHF	TGTGCCAGCAGCTTAGTCGGGACAGGGTTGAGTCAGCCCCAGCATTTT
NA	TRBJ2-7	many	TRBV9	CASSLGALNEQYF	TGTGCCAGCTCCCTCGGGGCGTTGAACGAGCAGTACTTC
TRBD1	TRBJ2-1	NA	TRBV5-1	CASSVGQYNDQFF	TGCGCCAGCAGCGTGGGACAGTACAATGACCAGTTCTTC
TRBD2	TRBJ2-1	many	TRBV5-8	CASSLSGRADNEQFF	TGTGCCAGCAGCCTTAGCGGGAGGGCCGACAATGAGCAGTTCTTC
TRBD2	TRBJ2-1	many	TRBV19	CASRTGLAANNEQFF	TGTGCCAGTAGAACTGGACTAGCAGCGAACAATGAGCAGTTCTTC
NA	TRBJ1-5	many	TRBV12-3/TRBV12-4	CASSSVRAVQPQHF	TGTGCCAGCAGTTCTGTCAGGGCTGTTCAGCCCCAGCATTTT
TRBD2	TRBJ2-3	NA	TRBV7-2	CASSLSWTSGRKAQYF	TGTGCCAGCAGCTTGAGTTGGACTAGCGGGAGAAAGGCGCAGTATTTT
NA	TRBJ1-3	NA	TRBV6-6	CASSHSVHRESGNTIYF	TGTGCCAGCAGTCACTCGGTCCACCGGGAGTCTGGAAACACCATATATTTT
NA	TRBJ2-5	many	TRBV6-1	CASSEDRVYGSETQYF	TGTGCCAGCAGTGAAGACCGTGTATATGGTTCAGAGACCCAGTACTTC
TRBD1	TRBJ1-2	NA	TRBV5-7	CASRRDSQGARGYTF	TGTGCCAGCAGACGGGACAGTCAAGGGGCGAGAGGCTACACCTTC